This T cell receptor beta chain was found in a study of blood T cells in healthy people across ages. V was trimmed by 2 bases and J by 7 bases, leaving 18 bases between them. This CDR3 contains 16 residues. CDR1 SEHNR and CDR2 FQNEAQ come from the germline V gene (reference sequence). A second 7 to 11 cycle PCR used barcoded and J-beta primers. TCRdb passed the 5' RACE reads through MiXCR, listing each CDR3 protein once. In the table there are roughly 1,300,000 distinct CDR3 sequences, 59% of which are singletons. V is TRBV7-9 and J is TRBJ2-1; weak D call: TRBD2 (6 bases). The sequence was obtained from a man aged 18 to 30 in good health. Material for sequencing was blood. Here the CDR3 DNA reads TGTGCCAGCAGCTTAACTCCGGGGGAACAAAGGAATGAGCAGTTCTTC. The encoded protein is CASSLTPGEQRNEQFF.